These 32 T cell receptor beta chains share one sample of origin, sequenced in a study of response to subunit inactivated influenza vaccine. One entry per CDR3 protein results from TCRdb running MiXCR on the RT-PCR reads. In the table there are roughly 500,000 distinct CDR3 sequences, roughly 25% of which are singletons. The sample was also reused in another study, on T cells expressing NK-cell markers. In that study: Template switching by 5'RACE with UMIs generated the TCR beta cDNA.

The sample here was CD4+ T cells sorted from PBMCs, taken 11 to 12 days after vaccination. These receptors all come from a man aged 50 to 60 who received an inactivated influenza vaccine.

This clonotype was observed a few times. DNA of the CDR3: TGTGCCAGCAGCCAGCGACAGGGTTCACCCCTCCACTTT. This translates into CASSQRQGSPLHF. The genes are TRBV3-1 and TRBJ1-6, with 7 bases that match TRBD1. V shed 3 bases and J 9 bases; nucleotides not matched to a gene: 2. From germline, CDR1 is LGHDT and CDR2 YNNKEL (reference sequence). CDR3 length: 13 amino acids.

The chain has TRBV10-3 and TRBJ1-1; a weak D match, TRBD1 (5 bases). Per germline, CDR1 ENHRY and CDR2 SYGVKD. There are 14 residues in the CDR3. The V gene lost 7 bases and the J gene lost 4 bases, with 16 bases spanning the gap. In DNA form, the CDR3 reads TGTGCCATCACCTTACAGGAACGGGGCACTGAAGCTTTCTTT. Its protein product is CAITLQERGTEAFF.

This rearrangement joins TRBV5-1 to TRBJ1-1; D is unresolved. CDR1 and CDR2 (germline): SGHRS, YFSETQ. V shed 3 bases and J shed 1 base, with 13 bases lying between them. The CDR3 is 15 amino acids. This CDR3 reads CASSSSTLGNTEAFF. In DNA form, the CDR3 reads TGCGCCAGCAGCTCGTCGACTTTGGGGAACACTGAAGCTTTCTTT. The whole variable domain, remainder taken from reference TRBV5-1 and TRBJ1-1, is KAGVTQTPRYLIKTRGQQVTLSCSPISGHRSVSWYQQTPGQGLQFLFEYFSETQRNKGNFPGRFSGRQFSNSRSEMNVSTLELGDSALYLCASSSSTLGNTEAFFGQGTRLTVV.

In its sample, this clonotype was seen many times. The genes are TRBV7-2 and TRBJ2-7; either TRBD1 or TRBD2 may fit D (5 bases each). This CDR3 spans 16 amino acids. With 1 base removed from V and 0 bases from J, the gap between germline ends came to 13 bases. The germline V gene has CDR1 SGHTA and CDR2 FQGNSA. The CDR3 DNA follows: TGTGCCAGCAGCTTAGTTTCCGGTGGGGGCTCCTACGAGCAGTACTTC. It encodes CASSLVSGGGSYEQYF.

The table lists this clonotype with a few counts. CDR3 sequence reads: CASSGYRGSAFF. The CDR3 nucleotides read TGTGCCAGCAGTGGATACAGGGGGAGTGCTTTCTTT. The gene calls are TRBV25-1 and TRBJ1-1; TRBD1 matches at 8 bases. The V segment lost 4 bases and the J segment 11 bases; nucleotides outside the gene matches: 6. Germline V gives CDR1 MGHDK, CDR2 SYGVNS. The CDR3 extends over 12 amino acids.

V and J are TRBV11-1 and TRBJ2-1; 7 positions match TRBD2. Losses at the gene ends were 5 bases for V and 4 bases for J; bases not matched to a gene: 11. CDR1 SGHAT and CDR2 FQDESV come from the germline V gene (reference sequence). The CDR3 is made up of 16 amino acids. The CDR3 DNA reads as TGTGCCAGCAGCCGACATGAGAGCGGGACTTACAATGAGCAGTTCTTC. It yields the protein CASSRHESGTYNEQFF.

This chain uses TRBV20-1 with TRBJ2-5; 7 positions match TRBD2. Unmatched junction bases numbered 3, after V lost 6 bases and J lost 2 bases. The CDR3 is 12 amino acids. Germline CDR1 reads DFQATT; CDR2 reads SNEGSKA (reference sequence). This chain's CDR3 is CSAAGEQETQYF. The DNA of the CDR3 is TGCAGTGCGGCGGGAGAACAAGAGACCCAGTACTTC.

The chain uses TRBV7-8 and TRBJ1-6, with 9 nucleotides matching TRBD1. Germline assignment: CDR1 SGHVS and CDR2 FQNEAQ. Trimming cost V 4 bases and J 9 bases; bases outside gene matches: 10. The CDR3 has 16 residues. CDR3 DNA: TGTGCCAGCAGCTCACAGGGGGCAGGGAGTATTTCACCCCTCCACTTT. Amino acid sequence: CASSSQGAGSISPLHF.

This clonotype showed up just a few times. The chain combines TRBV20-1 with TRBJ1-1; D gene unclear. V was clipped by 2 bases and J by 0 bases, with 7 bases between them. The CDR3 runs 13 residues. Per germline, CDR1 DFQATT and CDR2 SNEGSKA (reference sequence). The CDR3 DNA follows: TGCAGTGCTAGAAAGAACATGAACACTGAAGCTTTCTTT. Translating gives CSARKNMNTEAFF.

This clonotype was seen a handful of times. The chain is built from TRBV4-3 and TRBJ1-5; D not certain. Looked up from germline, CDR1 is LGHNA and CDR2 is YSLEER. The V and J ends lost 1 base and 8 bases respectively, with 15 bases between them. The CDR3 is 15 residues long. The CDR3 region is CASSQGPGSGEPQHF. CDR3 DNA: TGCGCCAGCAGCCAAGGCCCTGGATCTGGTGAGCCCCAGCATTTT.

This sequence joins TRBV9 and TRBJ1-6, with 9 bases fitting TRBD1. Germline loops: CDR1 SGDLS, CDR2 YYNGEE. CDR3 length: 16 amino acids. The V segment lost 7 bases and the J segment 10 bases; nucleotides outside the gene matches: 15. The CDR3 DNA follows: TGTGCCAGCTCAATTGCCGGGACAGGGCTTTTATCACCCCTCCACTTT. Amino acids: CASSIAGTGLLSPLHF. Variable domain in full (rest from reference TRBV9 and TRBJ1-6): DSGVTQTPKHLITATGQRVTLRCSPRSGDLSVYWYQQSLDQGLQFLIQYYNGEERAKGNILERFSAQQFPDLHSELNLSSLELGDSALYFCASSIAGTGLLSPLHFGNGTRLTVT.

This clonotype occurred a few times. V usage is TRBV11-2 and J usage is TRBJ2-6, with D possibly being TRBD1 (6 bases). Germline V gives CDR1 SGHAT, CDR2 FQNNGV. The CDR3 is 15 amino acids. V lost 2 bases and J 4 bases, leaving 9 bases between the germline ends. The CDR3 region has the DNA TGTGCCAGCAGCTTACAGGGGTTCGGGGCCAACGTCCTGACTTTC. Translation gives CASSLQGFGANVLTF.

The rearrangement joins TRBV14 to TRBJ1-1; D perhaps matches TRBD1 (5 bases). Trimming shortened V by 1 base and J by 7 bases, and 16 bases separated the two germline ends. There are 15 residues in the CDR3. The V gene's germline CDR1 is SGHDN and CDR2 FVKESK. In nucleotides, the CDR3 is TGTGCCAGCAGCCAAGTCCCCGGGGCAGCACTTGAAGCTTTCTTT. It yields the protein CASSQVPGAALEAFF.

V gene TRBV12-3 or TRBV12-4 combines with J gene TRBJ1-6; D is uncertain. The CDR3 is made up of 15 amino acids. V was pared by 3 bases and J by 7 bases, with 13 bases between. The CDR3 bases are TGTGCCAGCAGTTTGAGGTCTACAGTAAATTCACCCCTCCACTTT. Translation gives CASSLRSTVNSPLHF.

The table lists this clonotype with many counts. The chain recombines TRBV20-1 with TRBJ1-2; no definite D call. Germline V gene sequence: CDR1 DFQATT, CDR2 SNEGSKA (reference sequence). With 0 bases removed from V and 6 bases from J, the gap between germline ends came to 29 bases. This CDR3 has 19 residues. The CDR3 region has the DNA TGCAGTGCTAGAGATGGCGCCATAGCCCCCCGAACCACCCTGAATGGCTACACCTTC. Its translation is CSARDGAIAPRTTLNGYTF.

The rearrangement links TRBV21-1 to TRBJ2-3; the table's D call, TRBD2, was not checked against the DNA. TRBV21-1 is tagged as a pseudogene. CDR3 length equals 16 residues. This CDR3 reads CASSKEMREKTDTQYF. CDR3 nucleotides: TGTGCCAGCAGCAAAGAAATGCGGGAGAAGACAGATACGCAGTATTTT.

The rearrangement uses TRBV20-1 and TRBJ2-1; D not resolved. Trimming took off 4 bases at V and 1 base at J, with 17 bases between the two ends. This CDR3 has 16 residues. CDR1 is DFQATT, CDR2 SNEGSKA, per germline (reference sequence). CDR3 sequence: CSAITHGLGSYNEQFF. The CDR3, as DNA: TGCAGTGCTATTACCCACGGCCTGGGGTCCTACAATGAGCAGTTCTTC.

With respect to this clonotype: Sequence at one end of the junction differs from germline and may be a read error. The chain is built from TRBV5-1 and TRBJ1-4, with 7 bases fitting TRBD1. The CDR3 has 11 amino acids. CDR1 is SGHRS, CDR2 YFSETQ, per germline. CDR3 sequence: CASSTGQAVRF. The DNA of the CDR3 is TGCGCCAGCAGCACCGGACAGGCCGTTAGGTTT.

This clonotype was detected only a few times. This chain links TRBV7-3 with TRBJ1-1; D is possibly TRBD1 (5 bases). Trimming removed 5 bases from V and 6 bases from J, with 16 bases in between. The germline V gene encodes CDR1 SGHTA and CDR2 FQGTGA. CDR3 length: 14 residues. DNA for the CDR3: TGTGCCAGCAGCCCCGACGGGCGGGGGTCTGAAGCTTTCTTT. This codes for CASSPDGRGSEAFF.

This clonotype was counted many times. The V call is TRBV29-1, the J call TRBJ1-1, with D perhaps TRBD1 (6 bases). This CDR3 is built from 12 residues. The V end lost 4 bases, the J end lost 6 bases, and 12 bases lay between the germline ends. Germline CDR1 SQVTM, CDR2 ANQGSEA. In DNA, the CDR3 is TGCAGCGTTGGAGGGGGGGGAGCTGAAGCTTTCTTT. Translation gives CSVGGGGAEAFF.

This sequence joins TRBV4-1 and TRBJ2-5; TRBD2 matches 8 bases. This CDR3 is 14 amino acids long. Germline CDR1 MGHRA, CDR2 YSYEKL. Trimming at V came to 6 bases and at J to 5 bases, leaving 8 bases not matched to a gene. CDR3 in amino acids: CASRPGLAAETQYF. DNA of the CDR3: TGCGCCAGCAGACCCGGACTAGCTGCCGAGACCCAGTACTTC.

The V call is TRBV7-2, the J call TRBJ1-2; tentatively, D is TRBD1 (5 bases). The CDR3 is 14 amino acids. The germline CDR1 and CDR2 sequences are SGHTA and FQGNSA. V lost 3 bases, J lost 8 bases, and 16 bases lay in between. The CDR3 sequence: CASSFLDGGRGYTF. DNA of the CDR3: TGTGCCAGCAGCTTCTTAGACGGGGGAAGGGGCTACACCTTC.

The table lists this clonotype with a few counts. CDR3 bases: TGTGCCAGCAGCTACCGGGGTCGGGATTCACCCCTCCACTTT. Its protein product is CASSYRGRDSPLHF. V and J are TRBV6-5 and TRBJ1-6; D is unresolved. V dropped 6 bases and J dropped 8 bases, with 14 bases sitting between them. The CDR3 loop spans 14 amino acids. Germline assignment: CDR1 MNHEY and CDR2 SVGAGI.

Ten or more counts support this clonotype. The chain links TRBV12-3 or TRBV12-4 to TRBJ2-2; unclear D gene. Trimming removed 4 bases at V and 1 base at J, with 7 bases between. The CDR3 is made up of 14 amino acids. Written as DNA, the CDR3 is TGTGCCAGCAGTTCACGGGTGAACACCGGGGAGCTGTTTTTT. It encodes CASSSRVNTGELFF.

This clonotype was picked up a small number of times. The chain joins TRBV5-1 to TRBJ1-3; 8 bases are a match to TRBD1. The CDR3 totals 16 residues. CDR1 SGHRS and CDR2 YFSETQ come from the germline V gene. V shed 4 bases, J shed 0 bases, and the junction held 6 bases outside the gene matches. CDR3 nucleotide sequence: TGCGCCAGCAGCCCAGGACAGGGAATCTCTGGAAACACCATATATTTT. Amino acid sequence: CASSPGQGISGNTIYF.

The gene calls are TRBV6-1 and TRBJ1-6, with D tentatively TRBD1 (5 bases). The length of the CDR3 is 14 residues. CDR1 MNHNS and CDR2 SASEGT come from the germline V gene. V was cut by 4 bases and J by 6 bases, with 10 bases left in between. CDR3 bases: TGTGCCAGCAGTGCGGGACTTGGTAATTCACCCCTCCACTTT. The encoded protein is CASSAGLGNSPLHF.

This rearrangement joins TRBV4-1 to TRBJ2-3; 10 bases are shared with TRBD2. V lost 1 base to trimming and J lost 2 bases; unmatched junction nucleotides: 6. CDR1 and CDR2 from the germline V gene are MGHRA and YSYEKL. CDR3 size: 17 residues. The CDR3 DNA sequence: TGCGCCAGCAGCCAAGGGGCTAGCGGGAGTTTCACAGATACGCAGTATTTT. It specifies CASSQGASGSFTDTQYF.

This clonotype occurred a few times. This chain links TRBV10-3 with TRBJ2-7; D remains unclear. CDR3 length equals 11 residues. The germline V gene has CDR1 ENHRY and CDR2 SYGVKD. The V and J ends lost 4 bases and 5 bases respectively, with 6 bases between them. This CDR3 is CAISGSNEQYF. CDR3 DNA sequence: TGTGCCATCAGTGGATCAAACGAGCAGTACTTC.

The J gene is TRBJ2-2, the V gene TRBV6-5; D call uncertain. Germline CDR1 MNHEY, CDR2 SVGAGI. The CDR3 runs 16 residues. The germline V and J ends were trimmed by 3 bases and 0 bases, with 11 bases remaining between them. The CDR3 sequence is CASSYFGGPNTGELFF. CDR3 in DNA: TGTGCCAGCAGTTATTTTGGCGGACCGAACACCGGGGAGCTGTTTTTT.

V usage is TRBV29-1 and J usage is TRBJ1-2; D not resolved. CDR1 is SQVTM, CDR2 ANQGSEA, per germline. The germline V and J ends were trimmed by 2 bases and 3 bases, with 10 bases remaining between them. This CDR3 is built from 13 residues. In DNA, the CDR3 is TGCAGCGTTGAAACGGCGTTGGACTATGGCTACACCTTC. Its protein is CSVETALDYGYTF.

The rearrangement links TRBV20-1 to TRBJ2-3, with 10 bases identical to TRBD2. There are 17 residues in the CDR3. Per germline, CDR1 DFQATT and CDR2 SNEGSKA (reference sequence). The V segment lost 0 bases and the J segment 1 base; nucleotides outside the gene matches: 7. CDR3 sequence: CSARETQTSGRTDTQYF. CDR3 DNA sequence: TGCAGTGCTAGAGAGACCCAGACTAGCGGGCGCACAGATACGCAGTATTTT.

The CDR3 DNA reads TGTGCCACCAGTGAATTAAGCACAGATACGCAGTATTTT. This encodes CATSELSTDTQYF. V is TRBV24-1 and J is TRBJ2-3; D is ambiguous. Between the trimmed V and J ends, which lost 4 bases and 0 bases, there was a span of 4 bases. Germline CDR1 is KGHDR and CDR2 is SFDVKD. The CDR3 has 13 amino acids.